Below, one T cell receptor (beta chain) is given with its context. Its specificity is unknown. Only in-frame clones appear in the TCRdb table, and some are missing; sequencing was by immunoSEQ multiplex PCR. The sample contains about 47,000 clones, about 80% of which appear only once. This entry belongs to a study of PD-1 blockade in classical Hodgkin lymphoma. Overall study findings and caveats: Nivolumab initiated under 1 year post-ASCT led to patient exclusion. Healthy donors reportedly exceeded newly diagnosed patients in baseline TCR diversity. Whereas CD4+ TCR diversity had risen significantly by C4D1, CD8+ TCR diversity had not.

Stated time point: cycle 4 day 1 (C4D1), after less than 7 weeks of nivolumab. Each of the patients experienced relapse following autologous stem cell transplantation, and their brentuximab vedotin exposure differed. Germline CDR1 MNHEY, CDR2 SVGAGI. Between the trimmed V and J ends, which lost 7 bases and 0 bases, there was a span of 10 bases. The CDR3 totals 14 residues. The sample in question was peripheral blood mononuclear cells (PBMCs), obtained before the fourth cycle of nivolumab. The chain has TRBV6-5 and TRBJ1-5, with D uncertain. This receptor was identified in a human donor with classical Hodgkin lymphoma. CDR3 DNA: TGTGCCAGCAAGCGAGATTATAGCAATCAGCCCCAGCATTTT. Translating gives CASKRDYSNQPQHF.